One sample yielded the 17 T cell receptor beta chains listed below, sequenced in a study of T cells in Graves' hyperthyroidism and ophthalmopathy. Authors of the study amplified TCR beta CDR3 regions from RNA transcripts. HTBI primers were used for first-round RT-PCR of the TCR CDR3. A single record per CDR3 protein comes from TCRdb applying MiXCR to the multiplex PCR reads. The sample lists some 440,000 distinct CDR3 sequences; approximately 14% were seen once. The material sequenced was blood. The receptors shown here come from a woman aged 18-29 years with Graves' hyperthyroidism.

The chain carries TRBV2 and TRBJ2-7; 11 nucleotides match TRBD1. The CDR3 is 14 residues long. Germline loops: CDR1 SNHLY, CDR2 FYNNEI. Germline trimming cut 7 bases from V and 2 bases from J; bases unmatched to any gene: 4. The CDR3 DNA follows: TGTGCCAGCATCCCGGACAGGGGGCCCTACGAGCAGTACTTC. Translating gives CASIPDRGPYEQYF.

This clonotype was observed at least ten times. The V and J genes are TRBV7-8 and TRBJ2-1; tentatively, D is TRBD1 or TRBD2 (5 bases each). The germline V gene encodes CDR1 SGHVS and CDR2 FQNEAQ. V was cut by 4 bases and J by 4 bases, with 17 bases left in between. This CDR3 has 16 residues. CDR3 bases: TGTGCCAGCAGCTACGACAGTTATCGGGGTTACAATGAGCAGTTCTTC. Translation: CASSYDSYRGYNEQFF.

This clonotype occurred many times. The chain's CDR3 is CASSYRGYGYNSPLHF. For the CDR3, the DNA is TGTGCCAGCAGTTACAGGGGGTACGGCTATAATTCACCCCTCCACTTT. This sequence joins TRBV11-3 and TRBJ1-6; the match to TRBD1 covers 8 bases. J was trimmed by 3 bases and V by 6 bases; bases with no gene match: 7. The CDR3 sequence is 16 residues long. Germline loops: CDR1 SGHNT, CDR2 YENEEA.

This clonotype was found many times. The J gene is TRBJ2-1, the V gene TRBV20-1; D not resolved. The V gene lost 6 bases and the J gene lost 10 bases, with 10 bases spanning the gap. Germline V CDR1 and CDR2: DFQATT, SNEGSKA (reference sequence). CDR3 length: 10 residues. As DNA, the CDR3 is TGCAGTGCCCCCAGACGGGAGCAGTTCTTC. Translated: CSAPRREQFF.

This clonotype was seen repeatedly, ten times or more. The chain carries TRBV15 and TRBJ2-5; D uncertain. CDR3 length equals 13 residues. Per the germline V gene, CDR1 is LNHNV and CDR2 is YYDKDF (reference sequence). The ends were cut back, 0 bases at V and 5 bases at J, with 7 bases in the middle. CDR3 in amino acids: CATSRDTVETQYF. The CDR3 DNA sequence: TGTGCCACCAGCAGAGATACGGTGGAGACCCAGTACTTC. Using reference TRBV15 and TRBJ2-5 for the parts outside the CDR3, the full variable domain is DAMVIQNPRYQVTQFGKPVTLSCSQTLNHNVMYWYQQKSSQAPKLLFHYYDKDFNNEADTPDNFQSRRPNTSFCFLDIRSPGLGDTAMYLCATSRDTVETQYFGPGTRLLVL.

This clonotype was seen repeatedly, ten times or more. The chain couples TRBV25-1 to TRBJ1-2; TRBD1 matches 10 bases. Germline CDR1 MGHDK, CDR2 SYGVNS. With V trimmed by 3 bases and J by 6 bases, 10 bases remained unmatched. The CDR3 covers 16 residues. The CDR3: CASSDISAGTGDGYTF. CDR3 sequence (DNA): TGTGCCAGCAGTGACATTTCGGCCGGGACAGGGGATGGCTACACCTTC.

This clonotype was recorded many times. Here the CDR3 reads CASSYSTPWTSSYNEQFF. CDR3 DNA: TGTGCCAGCAGTTACTCGACGCCTTGGACTTCCTCCTACAATGAGCAGTTCTTC. The chain has TRBV6-6 and TRBJ2-1, with D perhaps TRBD2 (5 bases). The germline V and J ends were trimmed by 0 bases and 0 bases, with 15 bases remaining between them. Germline V gene sequence: CDR1 MNHNY, CDR2 SVGAGI (reference sequence). This CDR3 comprises 18 residues.

Details on this clonotype: Since a much larger clone is just one base distant, this may be a read error. J is TRBJ2-3 and V is TRBV7-2, with 8 bases fitting TRBD2. This CDR3 has 14 residues. The germline V gene encodes CDR1 SGHTA and CDR2 FQGNSA. V lost 4 bases to trimming and J lost 4 bases; unmatched junction nucleotides: 4. The CDR3 loop is CASSYSGGADTQYF. CDR3 coding DNA: TGTGCCAGCAGCTACAGCGGGGGCGCAGATACGCAGTATTTT.

The sample holds many counts of this clonotype. The CDR3 spells CASRPTSGQDNEQFF. As DNA, the CDR3 is TGCGCCAGCAGGCCTACTAGCGGGCAGGACAATGAGCAGTTCTTC. This sequence joins TRBV5-1 and TRBJ2-1; 9 bases line up with TRBD2. This CDR3 has 15 residues. The V and J ends lost 5 bases and 5 bases, in that order; junction bases with no gene match: 8. Germline V gives CDR1 SGHRS, CDR2 YFSETQ.

In its sample, this clonotype was seen many times. This chain joins TRBV5-1 and TRBJ2-1; 8 bases fit TRBD1. The CDR3 is made up of 15 amino acids. J lost 6 bases, V lost 7 bases, and 12 bases had no gene match. The germline V gene has CDR1 SGHRS and CDR2 YFSETQ. This chain's CDR3 is CASRPTGVVGNEQFF. The DNA of the CDR3 is TGCGCCAGCCGTCCGACAGGGGTCGTGGGCAATGAGCAGTTCTTC.

This clonotype was detected only a few times. The genes are TRBV10-3 and TRBJ1-3; no firm D call. The V end was cut by 0 bases, the J end by 4 bases, with 4 bases between. The CDR3 consists of 13 residues. The germline V gene encodes CDR1 ENHRY and CDR2 SYGVKD. The CDR3 sequence: CAISESVGNTIYF. DNA of the CDR3: TGTGCCATCAGTGAGTCCGTAGGAAACACCATATATTTT.

The V gene is TRBV12-3 or TRBV12-4, the J gene TRBJ2-7; 7 nucleotides agree with TRBD2. This CDR3 is built from 13 residues. V trimming: 11 bases; J trimming: 3 bases; junction bases outside the gene matches: 10. CDR3 sequence: CAGGEGLNYEQYF. CDR3 sequence (DNA): TGTGCCGGGGGGGAGGGATTAAACTACGAGCAGTACTTC.

This clonotype was seen many times. The chain carries TRBV6-5 and TRBJ2-7; 9 bases line up with TRBD2. This CDR3 region has 15 residues. Germline V gives CDR1 MNHEY, CDR2 SVGAGI. The J segment lost 5 bases and the V segment lost 2 bases, leaving 7 bases of the junction unmatched. The CDR3, as DNA: TGTGCCAGCAGTTACCCTAGCGGGAAGGGGCACGAGCAGTACTTC. It is translated as CASSYPSGKGHEQYF.

In its sample, this clonotype was seen many times. The chain links TRBV30 to TRBJ1-1, with D maybe TRBD1 (6 bases). Trimming cost V 5 bases and J 1 base, with 11 bases left between them. The CDR3 extends over 13 amino acids. From germline, CDR1 is GTSNPN and CDR2 SVGIG (reference sequence). The chain's CDR3 is CAWGGGWNTEAFF. CDR3 nucleotides: TGTGCCTGGGGAGGGGGGTGGAACACTGAAGCTTTCTTT.

In this sample, this clonotype turned up many times. The chain joins TRBV18 to TRBJ2-5, with D unclear. The V end lost 0 bases, the J end lost 2 bases, and 10 bases lay between the germline ends. The germline V gene encodes CDR1 KGHSH and CDR2 LQKENI. The CDR3 covers 15 residues. The CDR3 here is CASSPPGYLQETQYF. The CDR3 nucleotides are TGTGCCAGCTCACCACCGGGTTACTTACAAGAGACCCAGTACTTC.

This clonotype was observed at least ten times. V gene TRBV12-3 or TRBV12-4 combines with J gene TRBJ2-2, with TRBD2 identical over 8 bases. V shed 6 bases, J shed 0 bases, and the junction held 6 bases outside the gene matches. The CDR3 contains 16 residues. CDR3: CASSPTSATNTGELFF. The CDR3, as DNA: TGTGCCAGCAGCCCGACTAGCGCGACGAACACCGGGGAGCTGTTTTTT.

This clonotype was seen a handful of times. The CDR3 region has the DNA TGTGCCAGCAGCCCGGGACTAGCGGGTCCCCCTACGGCCTACAATGAGCAGTTCTTC. Residues: CASSPGLAGPPTAYNEQFF. The V call is TRBV3-1, the J call TRBJ2-1; TRBD2 matches 12 bases. The CDR3 consists of 19 residues. In germline, CDR1 is LGHDT, CDR2 YNNKEL (reference sequence). The V segment lost 4 bases and the J segment 2 bases; nucleotides outside the gene matches: 12.